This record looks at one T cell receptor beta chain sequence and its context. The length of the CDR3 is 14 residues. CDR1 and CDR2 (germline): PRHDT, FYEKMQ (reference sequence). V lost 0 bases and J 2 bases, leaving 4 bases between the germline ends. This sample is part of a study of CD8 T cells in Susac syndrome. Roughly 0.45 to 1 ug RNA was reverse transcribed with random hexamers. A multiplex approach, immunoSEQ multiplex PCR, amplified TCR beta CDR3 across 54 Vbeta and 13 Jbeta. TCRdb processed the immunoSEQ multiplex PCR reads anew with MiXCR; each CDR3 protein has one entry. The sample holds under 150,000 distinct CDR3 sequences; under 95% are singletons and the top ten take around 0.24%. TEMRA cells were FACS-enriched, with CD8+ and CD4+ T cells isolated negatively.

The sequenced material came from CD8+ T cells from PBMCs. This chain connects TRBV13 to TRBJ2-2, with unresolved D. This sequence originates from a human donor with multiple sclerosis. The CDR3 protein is CASSLGDNTGELFF. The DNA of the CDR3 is TGTGCCAGCAGCTTAGGCGACAACACCGGGGAGCTGTTTTTT.